The 27 T cell receptor beta chains reported below all come from one sample, sequenced in a study of breast tumors, draining lymph nodes, adjacent tissues. TCRdb analysed the multiplex PCR reads with MiXCR anew, one entry per CDR3 protein. Of roughly 7,100 distinct CDR3 sequences listed, roughly 44% were seen once; the top ten hold less than 50%. Sequencing input: tumor-adjacent breast tissue. These receptors were taken from a female donor with breast cancer. Some clones in this sample may be carry-over from other donors' samples.

This clonotype showed up just a few times. The V and J genes are TRBV11-2 and TRBJ1-1; 7 bases line up with TRBD1. Germline V lookup: CDR1 SGHAT, CDR2 FQNNGV. The length of the CDR3 is 14 residues. The V and J ends lost 2 bases and 2 bases, in that order; junction bases with no gene match: 2. The CDR3 is CASSLWDRNTEAFF. DNA of the CDR3: TGTGCCAGCAGCTTATGGGACAGAAACACTGAAGCTTTCTTT.

This clonotype was recorded at least ten times. This sequence joins TRBV7-2 and TRBJ2-1; maybe TRBD2 (5 bases). The CDR3 covers 12 residues. Germline V gives CDR1 SGHTA, CDR2 FQGNSA. V lost 1 base and J lost 12, with 10 bases in between. In nucleotides, the CDR3 is TGTGCCAGCAGCTTAGAGACGGGAAGGCAGTTCTTC. Encoded protein: CASSLETGRQFF.

This clonotype is labeled as medium-sized (0.01 to 0.1%). CDR3 protein: CASSLSDRNNSPLHF. As DNA, the CDR3 is TGTGCCAGCAGTTTATCTGACAGGAATAATTCACCCCTCCACTTT. The V gene is TRBV27, the J gene TRBJ1-6, with D possibly TRBD1 on 6 matching bases. CDR1 is MNHEY, CDR2 SMNVEV, per germline (reference sequence). The ends were cut back, 0 bases at V and 5 bases at J, with 8 bases in the middle. The CDR3 length is 15 residues.

In its sample, this clonotype is medium-sized (0.01 to 0.1%). The chain couples TRBV13 to TRBJ2-7; no clear D. Germline V lookup: CDR1 PRHDT, CDR2 FYEKMQ (reference sequence). V lost 5 bases to trimming and J lost 4 bases, with 15 bases between them. The CDR3 has 14 residues. The CDR3 spells CASSKYPLTYEQYF. The CDR3 nucleotides read TGTGCCAGCAGCAAATACCCTCTAACTTACGAGCAGTACTTC.

Regarding this clonotype: This could be a read error, since a much larger clone is one nucleotide away. The chain is built from TRBV19 and TRBJ2-1, with TRBD2 as a possible D gene (5 bases). Trimming took off 10 bases at V and 2 bases at J, with 15 bases between the two ends. The length of the CDR3 is 14 residues. The germline gives CDR1 LNHDA, CDR2 SQIVND (reference sequence). CDR3 loop: CATADYPTYNEQFF. Written as DNA, the CDR3 is TGTGCCACCGCAGACTACCCTACCTACAATGAGCAGTTCTTC.

Many counts were recorded for this clonotype. The chain couples TRBV2 to TRBJ2-1; 10 positions match TRBD2. This CDR3 is 14 amino acids long. The V and J ends lost 7 bases and 10 bases, in that order; junction bases with no gene match: 10. The germline gives CDR1 SNHLY, CDR2 FYNNEI. CDR3 sequence reads: CASTKGLAGDEQFF. The CDR3 nucleotides are TGTGCCAGCACCAAGGGGCTAGCGGGAGACGAGCAGTTCTTC. The whole variable domain, filled in from reference TRBV2 and TRBJ2-1, reads EPEVTQTPSHQVTQMGQEVILRCVPISNHLYFYWYRQILGQKVEFLVSFYNNEISEKSEIFDDQFSVERPDGSNFTLKIRSTKLEDSAMYFCASTKGLAGDEQFFGPGTRLTVL.

This clonotype was picked up many times. V and J are TRBV7-9 and TRBJ1-4; weak D call: TRBD1 (5 bases). Germline V CDR1 and CDR2: SEHNR, FQNEAQ (reference sequence). V was shortened by 3 bases and J by 4 bases, with 18 bases between the two germline ends. CDR3 length: 17 residues. In DNA, the CDR3 is TGTGCCAGCAGCTTGAGGTCCGGGACGGATATTAATGAAAAACTGTTTTTT. This sequence encodes CASSLRSGTDINEKLFF. The complete variable domain, with remaining parts taken from reference TRBV7-9 and TRBJ1-4, reads DTGVSQNPRHKITKRGQNVTFRCDPISEHNRLYWYRQTLGQGPEFLTYFQNEAQLEKSRLLSDRFSAERPKGSFSTLEIQRTEQGDSAMYLCASSLRSGTDINEKLFFGSGTQLSVL.

This clonotype was found many times. The genes are TRBV18 and TRBJ2-2, with 9 bases aligning to TRBD2. J was trimmed by 4 bases and V by 2 bases; bases with no gene match: 5. CDR1 KGHSH and CDR2 LQKENI come from the germline V gene. This CDR3 spans 16 amino acids. The CDR3 spells CASSPLRAGGTGELFF. The DNA for the CDR3 is TGTGCCAGCTCACCATTAAGAGCGGGAGGCACCGGGGAGCTGTTTTTT.

With respect to this clonotype: One end of the junction does not line up with germline, which may come from a read error. The chain has TRBV4-2 and TRBJ2-1, with TRBD1 identical over 7 bases. The germline V gene encodes CDR1 LGHNA and CDR2 YNFKEQ. This CDR3 is 15 amino acids long. The CDR3 DNA reads as TGTGCCTGCAGCCAAAACAGGGGACCCTGCAATGAGCAGTTCTTC. This encodes CACSQNRGPCNEQFF.

This clonotype was observed many times. The V and J genes are TRBV3-1 and TRBJ2-2; D gene uncertain. CDR3 length: 14 amino acids. Trimming took off 1 base at V and 1 base at J, with 4 bases between the two ends. Germline V gives CDR1 LGHDT, CDR2 YNNKEL (reference sequence). CDR3 amino acids: CASSQGLNTGELFF. In DNA form, the CDR3 reads TGTGCCAGCAGCCAAGGGCTGAACACCGGGGAGCTGTTTTTT.

This clonotype was observed a handful of times. A junction boundary mismatches the germline segment, possibly from a read error. J is TRBJ2-2 and V is TRBV4-2; D is possibly TRBD2 (5 bases). From germline, CDR1 is LGHNA and CDR2 YNFKEQ. The CDR3 length is 15 residues. The CDR3 coding sequence is TGTGCCAGTAGCCTAGAGGTCAAGAACACCGGGGAGCTGGTTTTT. It codes for CASSLEVKNTGELVF.

This clonotype was counted at least ten times. J is TRBJ2-1 and V is TRBV24-1; a possible D gene is TRBD2 (5 bases). Germline V gives CDR1 KGHDR, CDR2 SFDVKD. V was clipped by 4 bases and J by 8 bases, with 14 bases between them. The CDR3 totals 14 residues. Written as DNA, the CDR3 is TGTGCCACCAGTGACGAGGGTGGGTCGTATGAGCAGTTCTTC. As protein: CATSDEGGSYEQFF.

The table lists this clonotype with many counts. V is TRBV7-2 and J is TRBJ1-1; 9 nucleotides line up with TRBD1. The CDR3 extends over 14 amino acids. J lost 4 bases, V lost 3 bases, and 3 bases had no gene match. Germline CDR1 reads SGHTA; CDR2 reads FQGNSA. The CDR3 DNA sequence: TGTGCCAGCAGCTTGGGACAGGGCTTCACTGAAGCTTTCTTT. It codes for CASSLGQGFTEAFF.

The chain links TRBV2 to TRBJ2-3, with 9 positions matching TRBD1. Germline loops: CDR1 SNHLY, CDR2 FYNNEI. J was trimmed by 6 bases and V by 8 bases; bases with no gene match: 6. The CDR3 runs 13 residues. The CDR3 sequence is CASAGTGSDTQYF. CDR3 bases: TGTGCCAGCGCAGGGACAGGGTCCGATACGCAGTATTTT.

The chain couples TRBV7-9 to TRBJ2-3; no clear D. Trimming took off 4 bases at V and 1 base at J, with 12 bases between the two ends. The germline V gene encodes CDR1 SEHNR and CDR2 FQNEAQ (reference sequence). The CDR3 totals 15 residues. CDR3 residues: CASSSSGFGTDTQYF. The CDR3 nucleotides read TGTGCCAGCAGCTCCTCCGGGTTCGGCACAGATACGCAGTATTTT.

This clonotype was recorded a few times. V and J are TRBV11-2 and TRBJ2-1; TRBD2 matches at 10 bases. Trimming removed 1 base from V and 0 bases from J; junction bases left unmatched: 3. Germline V gene sequence: CDR1 SGHAT, CDR2 FQNNGV. The CDR3 covers 17 residues. The CDR3 nucleotides read TGTGCCAGCAGCTTAGGCCTAGCGGGAGACTCCTACAATGAGCAGTTCTTC. This encodes CASSLGLAGDSYNEQFF.

This chain links TRBV5-1 with TRBJ1-1; D gene uncertain. Trimming took off 2 bases at V and 12 bases at J, with 11 bases between the two ends. The CDR3 is made up of 11 amino acids. Germline CDR1 and CDR2: SGHRS and YFSETQ. The CDR3 DNA reads as TGCGCCAGCAGCTTCGGCGACACGACTTTCTTT. Encoded protein: CASSFGDTTFF.

This chain connects TRBV12-3 or TRBV12-4 to TRBJ2-7; a possible D gene is TRBD2 (6 bases). The V end lost 6 bases, the J end lost 4 bases, and 16 bases lay between the germline ends. CDR3 length: 14 amino acids. The CDR3 loop is CASRVEGGAYEQYF. CDR3 coding DNA: TGTGCCAGCAGGGTGGAGGGAGGAGCTTACGAGCAGTACTTC.

By share of the sample, this clonotype is medium-sized. The V call is TRBV7-2, the J call TRBJ2-7, with 11 bases matching TRBD1. The germline CDR1 and CDR2 sequences are SGHTA and FQGNSA. Losses at the gene ends were 1 base for V and 4 bases for J; bases not matched to a gene: 0. The CDR3 runs 14 residues. CDR3 loop: CASSLGDRGYEQYF. The CDR3 DNA follows: TGTGCCAGCAGCTTAGGGGACAGGGGGTACGAGCAGTACTTC.

This clonotype is large (0.1 to 1%) in the sample. The gene calls are TRBV20-1 and TRBJ2-1; TRBD2 matches 7 bases. Germline V gene sequence: CDR1 DFQATT, CDR2 SNEGSKA (reference sequence). The CDR3 consists of 14 residues. V shed 2 bases, J shed 4 bases, and the junction held 5 bases outside the gene matches. DNA of the CDR3: TGCAGTGCTAGATTAGGACTAGAGTACAATGAGCAGTTCTTC. Residues: CSARLGLEYNEQFF.

This clonotype is deemed medium-sized. This rearrangement joins TRBV7-2 to TRBJ2-5, with D unresolved. Germline V gives CDR1 SGHTA, CDR2 FQGNSA. The germline V and J ends were trimmed by 3 bases and 1 base, with 6 bases remaining between them. The CDR3 runs 13 residues. The DNA for the CDR3 is TGTGCCAGCAGCTTCGGTATCCAAGAGACCCAGTACTTC. Translated, it gives CASSFGIQETQYF.

This CDR3 reads CASSTAQGSTDTQYF. Here the CDR3 DNA reads TGTGCCAGCAGTACTGCCCAGGGGAGCACAGATACGCAGTATTTT. The rearrangement links TRBV6-1 to TRBJ2-3; a weak D match, TRBD1 (6 bases). The V end lost 5 bases, the J end lost 0 bases, and 12 bases lay between the germline ends. This CDR3 is 15 amino acids long. Germline CDR1 and CDR2: MNHNS and SASEGT.

Remarks on this clonotype: A read error is possible here, since a much larger clone lies one base away. The V gene is TRBV5-1, the J gene TRBJ2-3, with TRBD2 identical over 10 bases. Per germline, CDR1 SGHRS and CDR2 YFSETQ. This CDR3 region has 18 residues. The CDR3 nucleotides read TGCGCCATCAGCTTAGGCAGCGGGAGGGTCCTGGGCCCAGATACGCAGTATTTT. Its translation is CAISLGSGRVLGPDTQYF.

The CDR3 reads CASSLVGSGPTYEQYF. The CDR3 bases are TGTGCCAGCAGCTTAGTAGGGTCGGGACCGACCTACGAGCAGTACTTC. The chain recombines TRBV7-9 with TRBJ2-7; D may correspond to TRBD1 or TRBD2 (5 bases each). Germline-derived CDR1 and CDR2 are SEHNR and FQNEAQ (reference sequence). The ends were cut back, 1 base at V and 2 bases at J, with 15 bases in the middle. CDR3 length: 16 amino acids.

This clonotype occurred many times. The rearrangement joins TRBV12-3 or TRBV12-4 to TRBJ2-3, with TRBD2 matching over 7 bases. The CDR3 runs to 15 residues. J was trimmed by 1 base and V by 5 bases; bases with no gene match: 6. In DNA, the CDR3 is TGTGCCAGCAGTCGACTAGCAACAGGCACAGATACGCAGTATTTT. It is translated as CASSRLATGTDTQYF.

This clonotype is termed medium-sized (0.01 to 0.1%). This chain connects TRBV20-1 to TRBJ2-5; D is perhaps TRBD2 (6 bases). Deletions cut 1 base from V and 5 bases from J, with 8 bases between. Germline values: CDR1 DFQATT, CDR2 SNEGSKA (reference sequence). The CDR3 sequence is 12 residues long. As DNA, the CDR3 is TGCAGTGCTAGAGGGCTAGCGGAGACCCAGTACTTC. Translation: CSARGLAETQYF.

This clonotype came up many times. The rearrangement links TRBV13 to TRBJ2-3, with 10 bases matching TRBD2. Germline V gene sequence: CDR1 PRHDT, CDR2 FYEKMQ (reference sequence). The V segment lost 5 bases and the J segment 0 bases; nucleotides outside the gene matches: 8. This CDR3 contains 17 residues. CDR3 bases: TGTGCCAGCAGCGCCCTTAAACTAGCGGGGAGCACAGATACGCAGTATTTT. Protein product: CASSALKLAGSTDTQYF.